This T cell receptor (beta chain) was recorded in a study of T cell responses to AZD1222 COVID-19 vaccine (dated by TCRdb to the early 2020s). About the full investigation: AZD1222 recipients given second doses at about 4 weeks or at about 12 weeks were pooled, since spike-specific TCR depth and breadth were not found to differ between the two schedules. TCR sequencing was performed for about 250 trial participants, of whom around 200 were given two doses of AZD1222 and about 25 were given two doses of MenACWY control vaccine. Trial participants were enrolled into age subgroups of 18-55, 56-69 and 70-plus years, which contained 148, 28 and 57 TCR-sequenced participants, respectively. Here is what the overall study found, with its caveats: Conclusions about previously exposed vaccinees were limited because only six or seven AZD1222 recipients were SARS-CoV-2 seropositive at baseline. Nearly half of unique spike-specific TCRs reportedly recognized epitopes outside regions mutated in the B.1.351 and B.1.1.7 variants. In the small 56-69-year group, the increase in depth fell short of significance, most likely because of low power. Because no day 14 peak-response samples were available, repertoires were characterized only after the peak T cell response. The vaccine-associated CD4 TCRs covered the entire spike protein, and the dominant responses fell in regions 160-218 and 743-854. Most participants were white British and females outnumbered males, and the authors suggested that clonal diversity may have been underestimated. A significant rise in spike-specific TCR breadth and depth was observed after two AZD1222 doses relative to day 0 and relative to MenACWY recipients.

The CDR3 regions of human TCRbeta chains were analyzed by immunosequencing. In the paper's pipeline: Repertoire TCRs were checked for matches against a reference library of SARS-CoV-2-specific TCRs that had been generated using the MIRA antigen-specificity platform. Breadth was defined as the fraction of unique TCRs that were SARS-CoV-2-associated, and depth was defined as the fraction of total T cells that were SARS-CoV-2-associated. Using the MIRA data, each spike-specific TCR was assigned both to the spike region to which the TCR was reactive and to a CD4 or CD8 class. Log10-transformed breadth and depth values were compared by one-way ANOVA with Sidak's multiple comparisons tests. TCRdb mirrors the immuneACCESS table, restricted to in-frame sequences. Some clones are absent from its copies; in checked studies, under half trace to an unresolved V gene, and the reason for the others is unknown. Clone size and the V and J calls come from that table; the DNA yielded D and trimming. The sample records 80,000 or so clones, 65% to 85% of which are singletons. The top ten hold around 2.8% of the sample.

In the paper's terms, the time point label means: baseline before first vaccination. Samples from vaccinated people were obtained from the UK trials COV001 and COV002, which included a single-blind randomized controlled phase 2/3 trial of AZD1222 (ChAdOx1 nCoV-19) in healthy adults. Trial participant PBMC samples were collected at day 0 and day 28 after the second dose for TCRbeta chain sequencing. A word on this clone: Its antigen is still unknown. Per-base qualities were not stored, and no clone one base away is much larger.

The junction shows trimming of 0 bases on V and 5 bases on J, plus 13 bases between the germline ends. CDR1 and CDR2 are drawn from the germline V gene: SGHRS, YFSETQ. The CDR3 spans 15 residues, from the cysteine through the phenylalanine. Only CDR3 DNA remains: 45 bases, in frame from the first base. This sample comprised peripheral blood, obtained on day 0 of AZD1222 vaccination. The chain uses TRBV5-1 and TRBJ2-3, with the D segment identity uncertain. This TCR came from an adult in good health. This receptor carries the CDR3 CASSLGYDVRDTQYF. At the DNA level, the sequence is TGCGCCAGCAGCTTGGGGTACGATGTTAGAGATACGCAGTATTTT.